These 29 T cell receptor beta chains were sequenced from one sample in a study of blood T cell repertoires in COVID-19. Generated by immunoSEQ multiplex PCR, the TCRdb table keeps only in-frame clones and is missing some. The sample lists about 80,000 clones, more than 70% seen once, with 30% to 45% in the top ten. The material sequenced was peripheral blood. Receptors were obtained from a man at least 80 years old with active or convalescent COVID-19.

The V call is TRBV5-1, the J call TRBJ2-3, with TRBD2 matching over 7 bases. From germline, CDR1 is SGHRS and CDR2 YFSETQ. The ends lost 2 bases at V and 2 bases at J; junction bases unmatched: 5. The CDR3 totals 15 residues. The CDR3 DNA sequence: TGCGCCAGCAGCTTCATAGCGGGCCACACAGATACGCAGTATTTT. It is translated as CASSFIAGHTDTQYF. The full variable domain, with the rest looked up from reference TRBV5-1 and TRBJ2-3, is KAGVTQTPRYLIKTRGQQVTLSCSPISGHRSVSWYQQTPGQGLQFLFEYFSETQRNKGNFPGRFSGRQFSNSRSEMNVSTLELGDSALYLCASSFIAGHTDTQYFGPGTRLTVL.

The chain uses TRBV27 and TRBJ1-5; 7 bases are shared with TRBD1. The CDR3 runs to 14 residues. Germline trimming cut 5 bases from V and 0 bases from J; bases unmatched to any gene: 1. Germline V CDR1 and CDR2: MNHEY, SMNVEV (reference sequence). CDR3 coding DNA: TGTGCCAGCAGTGACAGGGATAGCAATCAGCCCCAGCATTTT. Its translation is CASSDRDSNQPQHF.

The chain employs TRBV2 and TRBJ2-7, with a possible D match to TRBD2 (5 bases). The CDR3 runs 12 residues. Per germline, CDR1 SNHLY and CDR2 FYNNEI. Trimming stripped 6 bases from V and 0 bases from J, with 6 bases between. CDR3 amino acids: CASSGDSYEQYF. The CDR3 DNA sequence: TGTGCCAGCAGCGGGGACTCCTACGAGCAGTACTTC. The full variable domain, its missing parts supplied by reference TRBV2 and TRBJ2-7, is EPEVTQTPSHQVTQMGQEVILRCVPISNHLYFYWYRQILGQKVEFLVSFYNNEISEKSEIFDDQFSVERPDGSNFTLKIRSTKLEDSAMYFCASSGDSYEQYFGPGTRLTVT.

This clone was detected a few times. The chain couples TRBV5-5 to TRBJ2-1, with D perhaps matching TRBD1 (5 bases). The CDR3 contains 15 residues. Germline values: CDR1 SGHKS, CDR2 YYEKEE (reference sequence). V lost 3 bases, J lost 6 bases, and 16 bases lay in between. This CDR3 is CASSSLPIRVNEQFF. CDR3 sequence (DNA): TGTGCCAGCAGCTCCCTCCCGATCAGGGTCAATGAGCAGTTCTTC. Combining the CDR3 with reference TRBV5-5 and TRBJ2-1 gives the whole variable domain DAGVTQSPTHLIKTRGQQVTLRCSPISGHKSVSWYQQVLGQGPQFIFQYYEKEERGRGNFPDRFSARQFPNYSSELNVNALLLGDSALYLCASSSLPIRVNEQFFGPGTRLTVL.

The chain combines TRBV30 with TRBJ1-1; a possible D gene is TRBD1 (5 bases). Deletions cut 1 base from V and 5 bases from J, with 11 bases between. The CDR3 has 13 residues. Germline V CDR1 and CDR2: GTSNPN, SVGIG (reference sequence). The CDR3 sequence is CAWSGDAGTEAFF. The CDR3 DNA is TGTGCCTGGAGTGGGGACGCGGGGACTGAAGCTTTCTTT.

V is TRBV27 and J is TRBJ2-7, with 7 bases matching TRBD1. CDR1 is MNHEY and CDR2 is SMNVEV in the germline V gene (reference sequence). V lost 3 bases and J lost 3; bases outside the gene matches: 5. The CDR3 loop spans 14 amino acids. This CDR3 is CASSFSAGGYEQYF. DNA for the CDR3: TGTGCCAGCAGTTTTTCGGCAGGGGGCTACGAGCAGTACTTC.

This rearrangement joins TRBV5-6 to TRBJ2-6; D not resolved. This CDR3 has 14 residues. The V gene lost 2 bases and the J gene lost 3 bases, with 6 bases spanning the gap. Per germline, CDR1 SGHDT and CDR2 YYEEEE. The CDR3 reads CASSFLLGANVLTF. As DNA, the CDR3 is TGTGCCAGCAGCTTTCTCCTTGGGGCCAACGTCCTGACTTTC. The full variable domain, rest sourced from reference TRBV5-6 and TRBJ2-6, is DAGVTQSPTHLIKTRGQQVTLRCSPKSGHDTVSWYQQALGQGPQFIFQYYEEEERQRGNFPDRFSGHQFPNYSSELNVNALLLGDSALYLCASSFLLGANVLTFGAGSRLTVL.

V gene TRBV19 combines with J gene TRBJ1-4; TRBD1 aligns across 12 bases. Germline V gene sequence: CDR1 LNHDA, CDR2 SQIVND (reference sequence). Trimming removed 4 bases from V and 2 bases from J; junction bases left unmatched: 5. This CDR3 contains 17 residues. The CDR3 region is CASSTRDRGLTNEKLFF. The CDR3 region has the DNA TGTGCCAGTAGTACCCGGGACAGGGGGCTTACTAATGAAAAACTGTTTTTT.

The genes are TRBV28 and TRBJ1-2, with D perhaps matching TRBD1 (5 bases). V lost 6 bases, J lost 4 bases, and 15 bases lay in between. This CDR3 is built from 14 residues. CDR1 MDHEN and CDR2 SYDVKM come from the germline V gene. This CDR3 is CASRSGTSFYGYTF. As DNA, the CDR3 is TGTGCCAGCAGATCCGGGACTTCCTTCTATGGCTACACCTTC.

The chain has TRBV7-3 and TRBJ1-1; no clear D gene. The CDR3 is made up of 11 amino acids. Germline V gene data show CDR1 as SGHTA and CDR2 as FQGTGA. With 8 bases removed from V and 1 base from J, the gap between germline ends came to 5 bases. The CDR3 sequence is CASGKNTEAFF. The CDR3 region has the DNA TGTGCCAGCGGCAAGAACACTGAAGCTTTCTTT.

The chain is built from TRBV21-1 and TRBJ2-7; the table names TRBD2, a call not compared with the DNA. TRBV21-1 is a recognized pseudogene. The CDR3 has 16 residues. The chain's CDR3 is CASSKIYTGDNYEQYF. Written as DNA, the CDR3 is TGTGCCAGCAGCAAAATATATACGGGAGATAACTACGAGCAGTACTTC.

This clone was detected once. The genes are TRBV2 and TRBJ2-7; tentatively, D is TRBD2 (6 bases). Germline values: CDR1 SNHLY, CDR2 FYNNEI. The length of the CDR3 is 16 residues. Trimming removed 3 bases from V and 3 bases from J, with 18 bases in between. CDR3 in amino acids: CASSDLLTSGLYEQYF. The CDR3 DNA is TGTGCCAGCAGTGATTTATTGACCAGCGGGCTCTACGAGCAGTACTTC.

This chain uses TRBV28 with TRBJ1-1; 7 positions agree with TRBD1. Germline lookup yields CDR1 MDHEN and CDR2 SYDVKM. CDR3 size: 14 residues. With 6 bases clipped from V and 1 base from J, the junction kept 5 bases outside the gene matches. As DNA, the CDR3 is TGTGCCAGCAGATCGGGACAGAAGAACACTGAAGCTTTCTTT. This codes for CASRSGQKNTEAFF.

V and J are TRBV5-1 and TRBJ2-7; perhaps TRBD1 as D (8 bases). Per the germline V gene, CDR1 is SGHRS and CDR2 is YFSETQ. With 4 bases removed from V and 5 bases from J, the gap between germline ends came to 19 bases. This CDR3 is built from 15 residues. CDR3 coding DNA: TGCGCCAGCAGCGCCGGAAGGACAGGGAGGGACGAGCAGTACTTC. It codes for CASSAGRTGRDEQYF.

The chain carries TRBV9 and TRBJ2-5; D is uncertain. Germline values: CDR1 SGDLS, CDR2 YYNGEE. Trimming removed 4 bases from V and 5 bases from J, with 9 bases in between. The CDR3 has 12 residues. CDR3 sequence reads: CASSISEETQYF. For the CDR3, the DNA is TGTGCCAGCAGCATAAGTGAGGAGACCCAGTACTTC.

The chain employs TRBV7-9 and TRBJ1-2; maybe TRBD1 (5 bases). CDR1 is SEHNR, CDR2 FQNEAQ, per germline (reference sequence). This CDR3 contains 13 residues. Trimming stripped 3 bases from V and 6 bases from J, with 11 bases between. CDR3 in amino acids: CASSFPGLDGYTF. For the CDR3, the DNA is TGTGCCAGCAGCTTCCCGGGACTAGATGGCTACACCTTC.

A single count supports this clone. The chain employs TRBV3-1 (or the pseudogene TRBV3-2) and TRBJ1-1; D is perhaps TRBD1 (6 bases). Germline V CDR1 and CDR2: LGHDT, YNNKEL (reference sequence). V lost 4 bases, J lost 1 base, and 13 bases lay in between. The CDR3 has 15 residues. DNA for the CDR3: TGTGCCAGCAGCCGATCAGTACAGGGGAACACTGAAGCTTTCTTT. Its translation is CASSRSVQGNTEAFF.

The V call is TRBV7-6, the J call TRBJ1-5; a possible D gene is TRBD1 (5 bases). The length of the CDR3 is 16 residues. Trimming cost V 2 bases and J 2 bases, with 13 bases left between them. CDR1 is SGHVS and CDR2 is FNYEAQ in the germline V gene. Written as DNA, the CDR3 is TGTGCCAGCAGCTTATCGTTGGGGCTTGGCAATCAGCCCCAGCATTTT. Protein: CASSLSLGLGNQPQHF.

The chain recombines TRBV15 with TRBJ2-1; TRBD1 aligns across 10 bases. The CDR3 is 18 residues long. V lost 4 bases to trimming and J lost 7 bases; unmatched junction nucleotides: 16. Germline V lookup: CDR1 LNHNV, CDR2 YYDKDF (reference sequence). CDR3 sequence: CATSKKRGPGQGSNEQFF. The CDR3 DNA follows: TGTGCCACCAGCAAGAAAAGGGGTCCGGGACAGGGGTCAAATGAGCAGTTCTTC.

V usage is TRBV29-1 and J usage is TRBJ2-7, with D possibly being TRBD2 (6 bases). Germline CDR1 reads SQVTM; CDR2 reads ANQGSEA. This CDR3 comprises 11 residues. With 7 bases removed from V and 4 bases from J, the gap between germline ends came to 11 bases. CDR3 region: CSAGADYEQYF. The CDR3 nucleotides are TGCAGCGCGGGAGCTGATTACGAGCAGTACTTC.

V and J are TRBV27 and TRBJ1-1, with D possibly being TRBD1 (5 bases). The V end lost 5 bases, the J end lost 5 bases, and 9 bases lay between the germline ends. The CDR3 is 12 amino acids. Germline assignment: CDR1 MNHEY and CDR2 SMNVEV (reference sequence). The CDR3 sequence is CASSPKGTEAFF. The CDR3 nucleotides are TGTGCCAGCAGTCCAAAGGGGACTGAAGCTTTCTTT.

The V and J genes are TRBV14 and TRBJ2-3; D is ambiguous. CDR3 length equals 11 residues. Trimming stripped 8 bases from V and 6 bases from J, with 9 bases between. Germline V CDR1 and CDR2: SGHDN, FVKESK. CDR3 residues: CASGPPDTQYF. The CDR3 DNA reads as TGTGCCAGCGGGCCACCGGATACGCAGTATTTT. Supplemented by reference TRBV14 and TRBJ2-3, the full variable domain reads EAGVTQFPSHSVIEKGQTVTLRCDPISGHDNLYWYRRVMGKEIKFLLHFVKESKQDESGMPNNRFLAERTGGTYSTLKVQPAELEDSGVYFCASGPPDTQYFGPGTRLTVL.

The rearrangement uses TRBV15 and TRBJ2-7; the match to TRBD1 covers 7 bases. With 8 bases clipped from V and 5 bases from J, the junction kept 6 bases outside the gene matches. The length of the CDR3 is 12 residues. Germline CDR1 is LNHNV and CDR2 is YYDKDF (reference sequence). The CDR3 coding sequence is TGTGCCACCGGGCAGGGGGACGACGAGCAGTACTTC. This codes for CATGQGDDEQYF.

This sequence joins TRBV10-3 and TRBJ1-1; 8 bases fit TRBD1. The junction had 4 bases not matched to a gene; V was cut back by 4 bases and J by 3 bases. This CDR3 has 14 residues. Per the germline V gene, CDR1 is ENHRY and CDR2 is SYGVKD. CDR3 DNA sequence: TGTGCCATCAGTGGGACAGGGCAGTACACTGAAGCTTTCTTT. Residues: CAISGTGQYTEAFF.

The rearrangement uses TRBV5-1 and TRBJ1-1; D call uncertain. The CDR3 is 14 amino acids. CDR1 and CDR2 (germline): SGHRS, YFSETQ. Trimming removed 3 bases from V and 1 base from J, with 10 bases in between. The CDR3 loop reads CASSSATENTEAFF. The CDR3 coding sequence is TGCGCCAGCAGCTCAGCTACAGAGAACACTGAAGCTTTCTTT.

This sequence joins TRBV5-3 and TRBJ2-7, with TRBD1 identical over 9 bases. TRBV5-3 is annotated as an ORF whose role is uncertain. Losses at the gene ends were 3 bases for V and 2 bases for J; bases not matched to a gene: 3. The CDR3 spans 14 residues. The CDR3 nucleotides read TGTGCCAGAAGCTGGACAGGGGTGGCCTACGAGCAGTACTTC. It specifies CARSWTGVAYEQYF.

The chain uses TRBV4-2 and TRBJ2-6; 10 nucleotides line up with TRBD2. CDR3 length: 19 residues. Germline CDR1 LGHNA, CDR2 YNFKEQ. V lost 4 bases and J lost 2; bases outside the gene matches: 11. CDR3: CASSPSRSGRATGANVLTF. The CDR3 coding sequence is TGTGCCAGCAGCCCGTCTCGCAGCGGGAGGGCCACTGGGGCCAACGTCCTGACTTTC.

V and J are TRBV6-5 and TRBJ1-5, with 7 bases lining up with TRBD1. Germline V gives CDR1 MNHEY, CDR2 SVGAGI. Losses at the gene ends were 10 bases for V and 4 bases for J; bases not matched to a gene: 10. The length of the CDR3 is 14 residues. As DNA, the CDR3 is TGTGCCACTACGGGACAGACACTTAATCAGCCCCAGCATTTT. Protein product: CATTGQTLNQPQHF.

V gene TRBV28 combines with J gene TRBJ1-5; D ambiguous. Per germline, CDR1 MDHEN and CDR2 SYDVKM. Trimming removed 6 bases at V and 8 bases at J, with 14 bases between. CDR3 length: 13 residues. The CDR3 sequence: CASSEELRKPQHF. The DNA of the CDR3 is TGTGCCAGCAGCGAGGAGCTACGGAAGCCCCAGCATTTT. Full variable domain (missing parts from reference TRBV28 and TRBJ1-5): DVKVTQSSRYLVKRTGEKVFLECVQDMDHENMFWYRQDPGLGLRLIYFSYDVKMKEKGDIPEGYSVSREKKERFSLILESASTNQTSMYLCASSEELRKPQHFGDGTRLSIL.